These 18 T cell receptor beta chains came from one sample sequenced in a study of human T cells and chemical hapten exposure. TCRdb fed the RACE reads into MiXCR, producing one record per CDR3 protein. Seen here are about 350,000 distinct CDR3 sequences, about 6% observed once, and the top ten hold less than 6.5%. The sample's time point: patch test 2, 6 weeks after DPC sensitization. Specified treatment: therapeutic diphenylcyclopropenone sensitization with weekly scalp DPC. Sequenced material: whole blood, taken in connection with sensitization to the hapten diphenylcyclopropenone (DPC). These receptors all come from a woman between 18 and 30 years old with alopecia areata. Some clones in this sample may be carry-over from other donors' samples.

The genes are TRBV20-1 and TRBJ2-1, with TRBD2 matching 13 bases. CDR3 size: 17 residues. Germline values: CDR1 DFQATT, CDR2 SNEGSKA (reference sequence). The trim removed 1 base at V and 0 bases at J, leaving 3 bases unmatched. The CDR3 protein is CSARGLAGGSSYNEQFF. The CDR3 DNA reads TGCAGTGCTAGAGGACTAGCGGGGGGTAGCTCCTACAATGAGCAGTTCTTC.

This clonotype was counted a single time. The rearrangement links TRBV7-8 to TRBJ2-7, with a weak D call TRBD1 (5 bases). This CDR3 region has 14 residues. Trimming took off 5 bases at V and 3 bases at J, with 14 bases between the two ends. Germline CDR1 is SGHVS and CDR2 is FQNEAQ. CDR3 bases: TGTGCCAGCAGCCCGACAGCGAACGGCTACGAGCAGTACTTC. Its translation: CASSPTANGYEQYF.

This clonotype was observed many times. This chain joins TRBV3-1 and TRBJ1-4; maybe TRBD1 (5 bases). Deletions cut 2 bases from V and 6 bases from J, with 16 bases between. Germline CDR1 and CDR2: LGHDT and YNNKEL (reference sequence). The CDR3 extends over 16 amino acids. The CDR3 region has the DNA TGTGCCAGCAGCCAAAAGAGGAGCGGGGGGGATGAAAAACTGTTTTTT. This sequence encodes CASSQKRSGGDEKLFF. Drawing the rest from reference TRBV3-1 and TRBJ1-4, the complete variable domain is DTAVSQTPKYLVTQMGNDKSIKCEQNLGHDTMYWYKQDSKKFLKIMFSYNNKELIINETVPNRFSPKSPDKAHLNLHINSLELGDSAVYFCASSQKRSGGDEKLFFGSGTQLSVL.

This clonotype was seen at least ten times. The chain joins TRBV20-1 to TRBJ2-7; 7 nucleotides align to TRBD2. V dropped 1 base and J dropped 4; count of bases not matched to a gene: 7. This CDR3 comprises 14 residues. Germline V gives CDR1 DFQATT, CDR2 SNEGSKA (reference sequence). CDR3 protein: CSARARAGRYEQYF. CDR3 in DNA: TGCAGTGCTAGAGCTCGAGCGGGGAGATACGAGCAGTACTTC.

Comments on this clonotype: The CDR3 carries no conserved terminal phenylalanine or tryptophan, so it likely arises from a read error. The chain has TRBV4-3 and TRBJ1-1, with 7 bases that match TRBD1. CDR3 length: 15 amino acids. From germline, CDR1 is LGHNA and CDR2 YSLEER. V lost 1 base and J lost 2; bases outside the gene matches: 4. The CDR3 DNA follows: TGCGCCAGCAGCCAAGGAGTAGGGGGCAACACTGAAGCTTTCTTA. Residues: CASSQGVGGNTEAFL.

This clonotype was counted only a few times. The V gene is TRBV12-3 or TRBV12-4, the J gene TRBJ2-2; either TRBD1 or TRBD2 may supply D (5 bases each). Trimming took off 4 bases at V and 4 bases at J, with 10 bases between the two ends. The CDR3 is made up of 14 amino acids. CDR3 protein: CASSSWGFTGELFF. CDR3 nucleotide sequence: TGTGCCAGCAGTTCCTGGGGGTTCACCGGGGAGCTGTTTTTT.

This clonotype was recorded a few times. The V and J genes are TRBV27 and TRBJ1-5; possible D gene TRBD1, 5 bases. Germline CDR1 is MNHEY and CDR2 is SMNVEV (reference sequence). V lost 5 bases and J lost 7, with 18 bases in between. This CDR3 is built from 15 residues. This chain's CDR3 is CASSPVGGVSQPQHF. The CDR3 nucleotides read TGTGCCAGCAGTCCTGTGGGAGGGGTCAGCCAGCCCCAGCATTTT.

CDR3 sequence (DNA): TGTGCCAGCAGTCCCCGTAGACCCTTACCTTCGGACAATGAGCAGTTCTTC. Its protein product is CASSPRRPLPSDNEQFF. V is TRBV6-5 and J is TRBJ2-1; D is undetermined. Trimming cost V 5 bases and J 5 bases, with 22 bases left between them. Germline V gene lookup returns CDR1 MNHEY and CDR2 SVGAGI. CDR3 size: 17 residues.

This clonotype was counted at least ten times. This chain uses TRBV20-1 with TRBJ1-2; 8 bases align to TRBD1. This CDR3 is built from 13 residues. The J segment lost 3 bases and the V segment lost 6 bases, leaving 6 bases of the junction unmatched. From germline, CDR1 is DFQATT and CDR2 SNEGSKA (reference sequence). DNA of the CDR3: TGCAGTGCCAGCGGGACAGGCTACTATGGCTACACCTTC. Translating gives CSASGTGYYGYTF.

At least ten counts were recorded for this clonotype. The V gene is TRBV9, the J gene TRBJ1-6; D is undetermined. This CDR3 has 17 residues. The ends were cut back, 3 bases at V and 7 bases at J, with 20 bases in the middle. Germline-derived CDR1 and CDR2 are SGDLS and YYNGEE. CDR3 sequence: CASSATSRPTGNSPLHF. As DNA, the CDR3 is TGTGCCAGCAGCGCTACTTCGAGACCCACGGGGAATTCACCCCTCCACTTT.

There are a few counts of this clonotype. The rearrangement links TRBV6-2 or TRBV6-3 to TRBJ2-2; D is ambiguous. Germline CDR1 MNHEY, CDR2 SVGEGT. V was clipped by 6 bases and J by 4 bases, with 18 bases between them. The CDR3 is 16 residues long. The CDR3 DNA follows: TGTGCCAGCAGCCAAACCCGGTCCTCGGTCACCGGGGAGCTGTTTTTT. This encodes CASSQTRSSVTGELFF.

The V call is TRBV5-1, the J call TRBJ1-2; tentative D call: TRBD1 (6 bases). The CDR3 totals 14 residues. The germline CDR1 and CDR2 sequences are SGHRS and YFSETQ. V dropped 4 bases and J dropped 6 bases, with 16 bases sitting between them. The CDR3 sequence is CASSLSLGGNGYTF. DNA for the CDR3: TGCGCCAGCAGCCTCAGTTTAGGGGGTAATGGCTACACCTTC.

This clonotype has ten or more counts. The V and J genes are TRBV20-1 and TRBJ2-3; D remains unclear. From germline, CDR1 is DFQATT and CDR2 SNEGSKA (reference sequence). Trimming pared 6 bases from V and 4 bases from J, leaving 14 bases between. This CDR3 is built from 13 residues. The DNA for the CDR3 is TGCAGTGCCGGGCCACGAAGGGCAGATACGCAGTATTTT. It specifies CSAGPRRADTQYF.

This clonotype occurred a few times. V gene TRBV7-2 combines with J gene TRBJ1-3, with D possibly matching TRBD1 (6 bases). Germline V lookup: CDR1 SGHTA, CDR2 FQGNSA. V dropped 5 bases and J dropped 8 bases, with 10 bases sitting between them. This CDR3 is built from 12 residues. CDR3 sequence reads: CASSRQDYTIYF. The CDR3 bases are TGTGCCAGCAGCCGACAGGACTACACCATATATTTT.

The chain joins TRBV12-3 or TRBV12-4 to TRBJ2-7; 7 nucleotides match TRBD1. The CDR3 runs to 13 residues. J lost 3 bases, V lost 5 bases, and 4 bases had no gene match. The CDR3 spells CASSPGQHYEQYF. Here the CDR3 DNA reads TGTGCCAGCAGTCCGGGACAGCACTACGAGCAGTACTTC.

The J gene is TRBJ2-1, the V gene TRBV5-5; D may match TRBD1 or TRBD2 (5 bases each). Trimming cost V 2 bases and J 4 bases, with 13 bases left between them. The CDR3 is 15 amino acids. Germline V gene lookup returns CDR1 SGHKS and CDR2 YYEKEE (reference sequence). In nucleotides, the CDR3 is TGTGCCAGCAGCTTTGAGGGGAGCGGTTACAATGAGCAGTTCTTC. It yields the protein CASSFEGSGYNEQFF.

This clonotype occurred many times. This chain links TRBV7-9 with TRBJ1-2, with 7 bases that match TRBD1. CDR3 length equals 14 residues. V was pared by 4 bases and J by 6 bases, with 8 bases of the junction left unmatched. The germline V gene has CDR1 SEHNR and CDR2 FQNEAQ (reference sequence). CDR3 in DNA: TGTGCCAGCAGCTATTCGACAGGGAGGGATGGCTACACCTTC. Residues: CASSYSTGRDGYTF.

This clonotype has just a few counts. V gene TRBV6-6 combines with J gene TRBJ2-1, with TRBD2 matching over 10 bases. V lost 4 bases to trimming and J lost 6 bases; unmatched junction nucleotides: 6. The CDR3 has 15 amino acids. Germline CDR1 and CDR2: MNHNY and SVGAGI (reference sequence). CDR3 in DNA: TGTGCCAGCAGTTCCCTAGCGGGGGCGGGCAATGAGCAGTTCTTC. It encodes CASSSLAGAGNEQFF.